This T cell receptor beta chain was found in a study of T cells after posttransplantation cyclophosphamide. In the case of this clone: Its antigen is still unknown.

The study's findings and limits: Skin or GI-infiltrating T cells shared few TRB sequences with blood. Donor CD8+ memory clones often dominated recipient blood repertoires at later times. Recipient CMV seropositivity and CMV reactivation strongly tracked TRB clonality.

Treatment was busulfan-fludarabine conditioning, a marrow graft, and cyclophosphamide on days +3 and +4. The data were produced by immunoSEQ multiplex PCR, yet TCRdb's version contains in-frame clones alone and is incomplete. The sample contains some 14,000 clones, none of them singletons. Trimming left V 2 bases short and J 6 bases short, with 31 bases between. CDR3 length: 20 residues. The germline V gene has CDR1 LGHNT and CDR2 FRNRAP. V and J are TRBV12-5 and TRBJ1-1; D perhaps matches TRBD1 (6 bases). The source of this sequence is a female patient in her 40s who received an allogeneic stem cell transplant from a related donor, was CMV-positive, and had no GVHD. The graft donor may have contributed some T cells. Sequences were derived from PBMCs, sampled 1162 days after allogeneic stem cell transplant with posttransplant cyclophosphamide. CDR3 sequence (DNA): TGTGCTAGTGGTTTGTTTCGAACGAACAGGGATGCGGTAGGGTGCGCTGAAGCTTTCTTT. Translation gives CASGLFRTNRDAVGCAEAFF.